Listed below are T cell receptor beta chains from one sample, sequenced in a study of PD-1 blockade in classical Hodgkin lymphoma. Some clones are missing from TCRdb's copy, which holds only in-frame ones; the method was immunoSEQ multiplex PCR. The sample records over 15,000 clones, 92% being singletons. Sequencing was done on a sample of CD4+ T cells from blood. All receptors derive from a human donor with classical Hodgkin lymphoma. Both conserved end residues are part of each CDR3.

>TRBV7-6|TRBJ2-3
CASSSPSGRADTQYF
>TRBV6-5|TRBJ1-2
CASSYSGNWHYGYTF
>TRBV6-1|TRBJ1-5
CASTLTIGGNQPQHF
>TRBV18|TRBJ2-7
CASSTSLSTSGSYEQYF
>TRBV5-8|TRBJ2-1
CASATGTLLPEQFF
>TRBV6-5|TRBJ1-2
CASQEGGLGGYGYTF
>TRBV15|TRBJ2-7
CATSIGRGSSYEQYF
>TRBV10-2|TRBJ2-1
CASGHTSGSYEQFF
>TRBV6-5|TRBJ2-3
CASSYSRETIYTQYF
>TRBV4-2|TRBJ1-5
CASSQDLGYNQPQHF
>TRBV12-5|TRBJ2-1
CASGFFSPPTGTRDYNEQFF
>TRBV11-2|TRBJ2-7
CASSSRLAGAYEQYF
>TRBV25-1|TRBJ2-7
CASSPSGQTYEQYF
>TRBV27|TRBJ2-2
CASRLWQGVTGELFF
>TRBV7-7|TRBJ2-5
CASSLKASIGSETQYF
>TRBV28|TRBJ2-5
CASRDGTSGWETQYF
>TRBV2|TRBJ2-1
CASEGTSSYNEQFF
>TRBV29-1|TRBJ2-5
CSVGLGAQETQYF
>TRBV2|TRBJ1-5
CASSESAGHGQPQHF
>TRBV6-1|TRBJ1-4
CASSELRGATNEKLFF
>TRBV5-1|TRBJ2-1
CASSKDGLAGVDEQFF
>TRBV10-1|TRBJ1-5
CASSQSNQPQHF
>TRBV11-2|TRBJ1-2
CASSFSGSYGYTF
>TRBV4-1|TRBJ1-4
CASSLLTGGEKLFF
>TRBV18|TRBJ1-2
CASSPASPTYGYTF
>TRBV6-5|TRBJ2-7
CASTAHEQYF
>TRBV5-1|TRBJ1-2
CASSEGNYGYTF
>TRBV5-4|TRBJ2-3
CASREGSSTDTQYF
>TRBV20-1|TRBJ2-1
CSATRGNEQFF
>TRBV6-5|TRBJ2-1
CASSYAESSYNEQFF
>TRBV27|TRBJ1-1
CASSLSRRGTEAFF
>TRBV4-1|TRBJ2-7
CASSQEGLAGEGDEQYF
>TRBV11-1|TRBJ1-5
CASSLGASGNQPQHF
>TRBV27|TRBJ2-1
CASKMPSGNEQFF
>TRBV28|TRBJ1-6
CASSPSQGSYNSPLHF
>TRBV18|TRBJ2-5
CASSHIETQYF